This TCR beta chain is from a study of T-cell memory formation after mild COVID-19. Study-wide context: TCR clusters showed largely donor specificity. Study results and limitations: Second-wave clones with a day 37 peak had unconfirmed SARS-CoV-2 specificity.

This clonotype came up many times. Its antigen is unknown. CDR3 length: 14 amino acids. Germline CDR1 SGHRS, CDR2 YFSETQ. V gave up 1 base and J gave up 2 bases; unmatched junction bases: 3. TCRdb independently ran MiXCR on the 5' RACE reads; one entry per CDR3 protein. Here the sample spans just under 550,000 distinct CDR3 sequences, 20% being singletons. Sample: PBMCs or a T cell subset sorted from them (not recorded which). V gene TRBV5-1 combines with J gene TRBJ2-7; 7 bases map to TRBD1. The source of this sequence is an adult woman who had mild COVID-19 (a few samples of this study predate the infection). Cell type and time point are not known. CDR3 nucleotides: TGCGCCAGCAGCTTGCCCGGGACAGCCTACGAGCAGTACTTC. This codes for CASSLPGTAYEQYF.